The clone carrying this T cell receptor (beta chain) was found a few times. Trimming took off 3 bases at V and 3 bases at J, with 8 bases between the two ends. CDR3 length equals 13 residues. These data belong to a study of early T cells in non-severe SARS-CoV-2 infection. MiXCR, run by TCRdb on the 5' RACE reads, gives a single entry per CDR3 protein. The sample contains approximately 71,000 distinct CDR3 sequences, about 12% of which appear only once. The rearrangement joins TRBV12-3 or TRBV12-4 to TRBJ2-5; D is perhaps TRBD1 (6 bases). Sample: whole blood. The source is an adult who was a healthcare worker with PCR-confirmed SARS-CoV-2 infection or an uninfected control (not recorded which). The DNA of the CDR3 is TGTGCCAGCAGTTTCACAGGGAAAGAGACCCAGTACTTC. Protein: CASSFTGKETQYF.